Listed below are T cell receptor beta chains from one sample, sequenced in a study of Ad26.COV2.S vaccination and SARS-CoV-2 variants. Produced via immunoSEQ multiplex PCR; TCRdb's table is partial and in-frame only. The data show 350,000 to 450,000 clones, just over 90% seen once. The specimen comprised peripheral blood, sampled after recovery from COVID-19. The source of these receptors is a human donor who had recovered from COVID-19. Each CDR3 is given with its conserved first and last residue. D genes are given only for firm matches. Part of the rows lack a size; the others show once, few, many or a class for expanded clones.

CDR3 protein | CDR3 DNA | J gene | D gene | V gene | clone size
CASSRTSGGARSPGELFF | TGTGCCAGCAGCCGGACTAGCGGGGGGGCCAGGAGCCCCGGGGAGCTGTTTTTT | TRBJ2-2 | TRBD2 | TRBV7-9 | NA
CASAGRADTQYF | TGTGCCAGCGCAGGGAGGGCAGATACGCAGTATTTT | TRBJ2-3 | TRBD2 | TRBV11-3 | NA
CASSPAGRKSPLHF | TGTGCCAGCTCACCAGCAGGACGGAAATCACCCCTCCACTTT | TRBJ1-6 | NA | TRBV18 | NA
CASSPGPKQGGYGYTF | TGTGCCAGCAGCCCCGGCCCCAAACAGGGGGGCTATGGCTACACCTTC | TRBJ1-2 | TRBD1 | TRBV9 | NA
CASSLGALEAFF | TGTGCCAGCAGCTTAGGGGCGCTGGAAGCTTTCTTT | TRBJ1-1 | NA | TRBV11-1 | NA
CASSFTEGGQNIQYF | TGTGCCAGCAGCTTCACCGAGGGGGGTCAAAACATTCAGTACTTC | TRBJ2-4 | NA | TRBV5-4 | NA
CASSGRGDETQYF | TGTGCCAGCAGTGGCAGGGGGGACGAGACCCAGTACTTC | TRBJ2-5 | NA | TRBV2 | NA
CASSPSLDSLQETQYF | TGTGCCAGCAGCCCTAGCCTGGACAGTCTTCAAGAGACCCAGTACTTC | TRBJ2-5 | NA | TRBV7-8 | NA
CASGLVQEFPGAGIEKLFF | TGTGCTAGTGGTTTGGTACAAGAGTTCCCCGGGGCAGGGATTGAAAAACTGTTTTTT | TRBJ1-4 | NA | TRBV12-5 | NA
CASSLSVRVETGELFF | TGTGCCAGCAGTTTATCGGTTAGGGTGGAGACCGGGGAGCTGTTTTTT | TRBJ2-2 | NA | TRBV27 | NA
CASSPRGGTTVSYEQYF | TGTGCCAGTAGTCCGCGCGGCGGGACGACGGTATCCTACGAGCAGTACTTC | TRBJ2-7 | NA | TRBV19 | NA
CASSGRAGGKETQYF | TGTGCCAGCAGTGGGCGAGCGGGGGGGAAAGAGACCCAGTACTTC | TRBJ2-5 | TRBD2 | TRBV2 | NA
CASSLTASSYNSPLHF | TGTGCCAGCAGTTTAACCGCAAGCTCCTATAATTCACCCCTCCACTTT | TRBJ1-6 | NA | TRBV28 | NA
CASSFLGPGGYTF | TGTGCCAGCAGCTTCCTAGGCCCGGGTGGCTACACCTTC | TRBJ1-2 | NA | TRBV5-6 | NA
CASSVGQSNYGYTF | TGTGCCAGCAGCGTAGGCCAGTCTAACTATGGCTACACCTTC | TRBJ1-2 | NA | TRBV9 | NA
CASSTLDSSYEQYF | TGTGCCAGTAGTACCCTGGACAGCTCCTACGAGCAGTACTTC | TRBJ2-7 | NA | TRBV19 | NA
CASRPSGGGNQPQHF | TGTGCCAGCAGACCATCAGGGGGAGGCAATCAGCCCCAGCATTTT | TRBJ1-5 | TRBD1 | TRBV7-9 | NA
CASSSPGTSGGPRLGDTQYF | TGCGCCAGCAGCTCTCCGGGGACTAGCGGGGGGCCGAGGCTGGGGGATACGCAGTATTTT | TRBJ2-3 | TRBD2 | TRBV5-1 | NA
CASSIGQGTQYF | TGTGCCAGTAGTATAGGGCAGGGGACCCAGTACTTC | TRBJ2-5 | NA | TRBV19 | NA
CSVQGYADQPQHF | TGCAGCGTTCAAGGGTATGCGGATCAGCCCCAGCATTTT | TRBJ1-5 | NA | TRBV29-1 | NA
CASSVKTGAITDTQYF | TGTGCCAGCAGCGTAAAGACGGGGGCGATCACAGATACGCAGTATTTT | TRBJ2-3 | NA | TRBV9 | NA
CASSKGPHAGGAIEWGNQPQHF | TGTGCCAGCAGCAAAGGACCTCACGCAGGGGGAGCCATAGAATGGGGCAATCAGCCCCAGCATTTT | TRBJ1-5 | NA | TRBV21-1 | NA
CASSTQLNQPQHF | TGTGCCAGCAGCACGCAACTCAATCAGCCCCAGCATTTT | TRBJ1-5 | NA | TRBV3-1/TRBV3-2 | NA
CASSDPGGSGNTIYF | TGTGCCAGCAGTGACCCGGGGGGAAGCGGAAACACCATATATTTT | TRBJ1-3 | NA | TRBV9 | NA
CASRAGEGSNQPQHF | TGTGCCAGCAGGGCGGGGGAGGGCAGCAATCAGCCCCAGCATTTT | TRBJ1-5 | NA | TRBV2 | NA
CASNLAGGIKETQYF | TGTGCCAGCAACCTAGCGGGGGGCATCAAAGAGACCCAGTACTTC | TRBJ2-5 | TRBD2 | TRBV9 | NA
CASSLEASTEAFF | TGTGCCAGCAGCTTAGAGGCGTCCACTGAAGCTTTCTTT | TRBJ1-1 | NA | TRBV7-8 | few
CSVETTGGSQTQYF | TGCAGCGTTGAAACAACAGGGGGCAGTCAGACCCAGTACTTC | TRBJ2-5 | TRBD1 | TRBV29-1 | NA
CASSPGGEKLFF | TGTGCCAGCAGCCCCGGTGGGGAAAAACTGTTTTTT | TRBJ1-4 | NA | TRBV7-9 | NA
CASSQPFKGGNGYTF | TGTGCCAGCAGCCAGCCTTTTAAAGGGGGGAATGGCTACACCTTC | TRBJ1-2 | NA | TRBV13 | NA
CASRITGGSYGYTF | TGTGCCAGCAGGATCACAGGGGGCAGCTATGGCTACACCTTC | TRBJ1-2 | TRBD1 | TRBV2 | NA
CASMTTGENTEAFF | TGTGCCAGCATGACGACAGGCGAGAACACTGAAGCTTTCTTT | TRBJ1-1 | NA | TRBV7-9 | NA
CASSDPTSGDYNEQFF | TGCGCCAGCAGTGACCCCACTAGCGGAGACTACAATGAGCAGTTCTTC | TRBJ2-1 | TRBD2 | TRBV10-1 | NA
CAISDGQGAPEQYF | TGTGCCATCAGTGACGGACAGGGGGCCCCCGAGCAGTACTTC | TRBJ2-7 | TRBD1 | TRBV10-3 | once
CASSMAQSYGYTF | TGTGCCAGTAGTATGGCGCAGAGCTATGGCTACACCTTC | TRBJ1-2 | NA | TRBV19 | NA
CAISLMGNTEAFF | TGTGCCATCTCTCTGATGGGGAACACTGAAGCTTTCTTT | TRBJ1-1 | NA | TRBV10-3 | NA
CASSYTGTNLNEKLFF | TGCGCCAGCAGCTACACCGGGACAAATTTGAATGAAAAACTGTTTTTT | TRBJ1-4 | NA | TRBV5-1 | NA
CASSQAATRSNEQFF | TGTGCCAGCAGCCAAGCGGCTACCAGAAGCAATGAGCAGTTCTTC | TRBJ2-1 | NA | TRBV3-1/TRBV3-2 | NA
CATSGRQNEAFF | TGTGCCACCAGCGGGCGACAGAATGAAGCTTTCTTT | TRBJ1-1 | NA | TRBV15 | NA
CSVDREGGRDYGYTF | TGCAGCGTGGACAGGGAAGGGGGGCGCGACTATGGCTACACCTTC | TRBJ1-2 | TRBD1 | TRBV29-1 | once
CASSDTTVGGYTF | TGCGCCAGCAGTGACACGACGGTCGGCGGCTACACCTTC | TRBJ1-2 | NA | TRBV10-1 | few
CASSIYGTEETQYF | TGTGCCAGTAGTATTTATGGGACAGAAGAGACCCAGTACTTC | TRBJ2-5 | TRBD1 | TRBV19 | NA
CASSPIGGNNEQFF | TGCGCCAGCAGCCCTATCGGTGGAAACAATGAGCAGTTCTTC | TRBJ2-1 | NA | TRBV4-1 | NA
CASSEPQGLSEKLFF | TGTGCCAGCAGTGAACCGCAGGGGTTAAGTGAAAAACTGTTTTTT | TRBJ1-4 | NA | TRBV2 | once
CASSPLGRGSNYGYTF | TGTGCCAGCAGCCCACTAGGGCGCGGCAGCAACTATGGCTACACCTTC | TRBJ1-2 | NA | TRBV5-4 | once
CASSFGTEAFF | TGTGCCAGCAGTTTCGGCACTGAAGCTTTCTTT | TRBJ1-1 | NA | TRBV6-6 | NA
CASSLRQGDGYTF | TGTGCCAGCAGCCTCCGACAGGGGGATGGCTACACCTTC | TRBJ1-2 | TRBD1 | TRBV5-8 | NA
CASSFYDNGYTF | TGTGCCAGCAGTTTTTACGATAATGGCTACACCTTC | TRBJ1-2 | NA | TRBV12-3/TRBV12-4 | once
CASSQEGQSNEKLFF | TGTGCCAGCAGCCAAGAAGGTCAGAGTAATGAAAAACTGTTTTTT | TRBJ1-4 | NA | TRBV3-1/TRBV3-2 | NA
CASSPQGQTRAGYTF | TGTGCCAGCTCACCACAAGGGCAAACCCGGGCTGGCTACACCTTC | TRBJ1-2 | NA | TRBV18 | NA
CASSPTSGSTEAFF | TGTGCCAGCTCACCTACCTCAGGGAGTACTGAAGCTTTCTTT | TRBJ1-1 | NA | TRBV18 | NA